In this sample, the clone carrying this T cell receptor beta chain turned up many times. What it binds is not known. This specimen comes from a study of T cells after yellow fever vaccination. Germline CDR1 reads SGHRS; CDR2 reads YFSETQ. V was pared by 6 bases and J by 2 bases, with 15 bases between. CDR3 length: 14 residues. TCRdb reprocessed the 5' RACE reads via MiXCR and lists one record per CDR3 protein. The table records roughly 140,000 distinct CDR3 sequences, 7.7% of them present only once. Study-wide points: Post-booster repertoires contained most primary-vaccination clones again (around 96% CD4, around 88% CD8). The bulk population could contribute abundant contaminating clonotypes to FACS-sorted repertoires.

The sample here was CD4+ T cells sorted from PBMCs, taken 5 days after the yellow fever booster vaccination. This chain links TRBV5-1 with TRBJ2-7; the D is unclear. The TCR was taken from a man aged 30 to 39 who received the YFV17D yellow fever vaccine. This CDR3 is CASTSTPGTYEQYF. Here the CDR3 DNA reads TGCGCCAGCACTTCGACTCCAGGAACCTACGAGCAGTACTTC.